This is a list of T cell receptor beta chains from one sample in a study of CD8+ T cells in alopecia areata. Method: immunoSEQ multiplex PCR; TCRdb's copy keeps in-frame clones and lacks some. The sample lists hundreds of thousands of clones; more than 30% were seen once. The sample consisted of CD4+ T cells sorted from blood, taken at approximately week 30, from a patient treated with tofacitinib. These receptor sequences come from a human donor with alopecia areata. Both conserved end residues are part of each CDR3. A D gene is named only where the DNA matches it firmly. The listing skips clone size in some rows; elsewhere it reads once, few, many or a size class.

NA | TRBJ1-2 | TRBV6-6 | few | TGTGCCAGCAGTTACCAGACTGAGTATGGCTACACCTTC | CASSYQTEYGYTF
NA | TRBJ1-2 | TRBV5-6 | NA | TGTGCCAGCAGCTTGAGGGACGCCGGACCGACAAATGGCTACACCTTC | CASSLRDAGPTNGYTF
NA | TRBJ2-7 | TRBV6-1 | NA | TGTGCCAGCAGTGAAGCGGCAGGAAGGAGCTACGAGCAGTACTTC | CASSEAAGRSYEQYF
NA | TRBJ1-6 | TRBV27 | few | TGTGCCAGCAGTTTGGGAGGGGGATCGTGGAATTCACCCCTCCACTTT | CASSLGGGSWNSPLHF
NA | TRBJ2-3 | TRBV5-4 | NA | TGTGCCAGCAGCTTGGCTGGGACGGATACGCAGTATTTT | CASSLAGTDTQYF
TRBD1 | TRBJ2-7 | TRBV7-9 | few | TGTGCCAGCAGCTTGATGGGTCCTCCACAGGGGCTCTACTACGAGCAGTACTTC | CASSLMGPPQGLYYEQYF
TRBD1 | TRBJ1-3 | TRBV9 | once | TGTGCCAGCAGCGTTACAGGGGATAGGGGAAACACCATATATTTT | CASSVTGDRGNTIYF
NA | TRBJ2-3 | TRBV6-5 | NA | TGTGCCAGCAGTCAGGGGTCAGATACGCAGTATTTT | CASSQGSDTQYF
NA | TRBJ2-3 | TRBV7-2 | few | TGTGCCAGCGGGGGGGCTAGCACAGATACGCAGTATTTT | CASGGASTDTQYF
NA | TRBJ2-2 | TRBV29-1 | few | TGCAGCTTTACCCGAGCCTACGGGGAGCTGTTTTTT | CSFTRAYGELFF
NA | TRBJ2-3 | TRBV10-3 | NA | TGTGCCATCAGTGAGTCAGCGGGCCAGAGCACAGATACGCAGTATTTT | CAISESAGQSTDTQYF
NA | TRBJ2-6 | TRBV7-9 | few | TGTGCCAGCAGCTCTGTCTCTGGGGCCAACGTCCTGACTTTC | CASSSVSGANVLTF
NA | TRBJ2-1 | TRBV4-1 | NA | TGCGCCAGCAGCCAAGGCTCGGGGAATTACTACAATGAGCAGTTCTTC | CASSQGSGNYYNEQFF
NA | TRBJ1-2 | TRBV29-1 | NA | TGCAGCGTTCAGCCTAACTATGGCTACACCTTC | CSVQPNYGYTF
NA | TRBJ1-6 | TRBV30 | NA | TGTGCCTGGAGTAGGGGAGCCTATAATTCACCCCTCCACTTT | CAWSRGAYNSPLHF
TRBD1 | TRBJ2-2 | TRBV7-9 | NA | TGTGCCAGCAGCACGGGACAGGGGACAGCGAACACCGGGGAGCTGTTTTTT | CASSTGQGTANTGELFF
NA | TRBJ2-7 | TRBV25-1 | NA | TGTGCCAGCAGTGAGAACATAGCCTACGAGCAGTACTTC | CASSENIAYEQYF
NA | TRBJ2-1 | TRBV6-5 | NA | TGTGCCAGCGGCCGGGGTGAGCAGTTCTTC | CASGRGEQFF
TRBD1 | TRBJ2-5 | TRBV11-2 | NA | TGTGCCAGCAGCTTAGGCGGACAGGGGATAGAGACCCAGTACTTC | CASSLGGQGIETQYF
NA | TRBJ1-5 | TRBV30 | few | TGTGCCTGGAGTAGTGTTTTATCCAATCAGCCCCAGCATTTT | CAWSSVLSNQPQHF
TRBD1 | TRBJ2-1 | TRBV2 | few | TGTGCCGGCGGACAGGGGGCGGTTCGGCAGTTCTTC | CAGGQGAVRQFF
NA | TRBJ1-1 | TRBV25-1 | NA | TGTGCCAGCAGTGACCGGAAGGGGGGTACGGCTGAAGCTTTCTTT | CASSDRKGGTAEAFF
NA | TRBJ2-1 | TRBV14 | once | TGTGCCAGCAGCCAGGTTCGTGGGGCCCGAATAGGTGATGAGCAGTTCTTC | CASSQVRGARIGDEQFF
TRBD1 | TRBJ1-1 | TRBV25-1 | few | TGTGCCGGGCGGACAGGCATGAACACTGAAGCTTTCTTT | CAGRTGMNTEAFF
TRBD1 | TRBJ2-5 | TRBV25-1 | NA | TGTGCCAGCAGGGGGGACAGGGGGCCGGGAGAGACCCAGTACTTC | CASRGDRGPGETQYF
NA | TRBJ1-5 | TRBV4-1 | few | TGCGCCAGCAGCCAAGTTGGGCCGAGTCAGCCCCAGCATTTT | CASSQVGPSQPQHF
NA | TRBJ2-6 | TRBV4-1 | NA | TGCGCCAGCAGCCAAGTTTACTCTGGGGCCAACGTCCTGACTTTC | CASSQVYSGANVLTF
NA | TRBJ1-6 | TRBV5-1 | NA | TGCGCCAGCAGCTTGGTGGTGCAAGGGCAGGGTTCACCCCTCCACTTT | CASSLVVQGQGSPLHF
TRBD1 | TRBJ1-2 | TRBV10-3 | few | TGTGCCCACGGAGGGGACAGTGGCTACACCTTC | CAHGGDSGYTF
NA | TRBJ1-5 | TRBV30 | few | TGTGCCTTCGGGGAGGGATCAAGGCAGCCCCAGCATTTT | CAFGEGSRQPQHF
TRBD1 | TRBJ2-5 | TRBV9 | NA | TGTGCCAGCAGCGTGACAGGGTACCAAGAGACCCAGTACTTC | CASSVTGYQETQYF
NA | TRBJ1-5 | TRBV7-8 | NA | TGTGCCAGCAGCTCCCTATCCCGAGACAACAATCAGCCCCAGCATTTT | CASSSLSRDNNQPQHF
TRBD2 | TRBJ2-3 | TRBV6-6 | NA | TGTGCCAGCAGACTCGGTGGACTAGCGACAACAGATACGCAGTATTTT | CASRLGGLATTDTQYF
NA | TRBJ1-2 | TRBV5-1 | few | TGCGCCAGCAGCCGGGGAACAACAGGGCCCAACTATGGCTACACCTTC | CASSRGTTGPNYGYTF
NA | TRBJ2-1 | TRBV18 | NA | TGTGCCAGCTCAGTGGACAGCTACAATGAGCAGTTCTTC | CASSVDSYNEQFF
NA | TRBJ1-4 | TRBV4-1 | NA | TGCGCCAGCAGCCAAATGAGGGTGACTAATGAAAAACTGTTTTTT | CASSQMRVTNEKLFF
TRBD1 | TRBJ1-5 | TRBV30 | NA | TGTGCCTGGACCGGGACAGGGGGGAATCAGCCCCAGCATTTT | CAWTGTGGNQPQHF
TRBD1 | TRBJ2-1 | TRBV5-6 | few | TGTGCCAGCAGCAGGGACAGGGGCTCCTACAATGAGCAGTTCTTC | CASSRDRGSYNEQFF
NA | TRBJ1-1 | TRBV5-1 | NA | TGCGCCAGCAGCTGGTCAGAAGGCCCTGAAGCTTTCTTT | CASSWSEGPEAFF
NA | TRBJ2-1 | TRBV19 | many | TGTGCCAGTAATACCTACAATGAGCAGTTCTTC | CASNTYNEQFF
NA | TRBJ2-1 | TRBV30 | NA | TGTGCCTGGAGCCGGATTCACAATGAGCAGTTCTTC | CAWSRIHNEQFF
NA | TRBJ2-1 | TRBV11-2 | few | TGTGCCAGCAGCTTCGACAGGAACAATGAGCAGTTCTTC | CASSFDRNNEQFF
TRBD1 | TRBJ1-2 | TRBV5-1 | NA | TGCGCCAGCAGCGCGGACAGGGAAGGCTATGGCTACACCTTC | CASSADREGYGYTF
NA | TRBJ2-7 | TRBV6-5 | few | TGTGCCAGCCGGACGGACGAGCAGTACTTC | CASRTDEQYF
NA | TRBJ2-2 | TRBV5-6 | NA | TGTGCCAGCAGCTCCGGGCCCCGGGGCGGGGAGCTGTTTTTT | CASSSGPRGGELFF
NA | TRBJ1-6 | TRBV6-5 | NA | TGTGCCAGCAGTTCAGGGCTCTCGATGACACCCCTCCACTTT | CASSSGLSMTPLHF
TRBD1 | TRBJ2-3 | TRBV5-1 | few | TGCGCCAGCAGCCTTTGGGACAGCTTAAGGCCGACAAGCCCAACAGATACGCAGTATTTT | CASSLWDSLRPTSPTDTQYF
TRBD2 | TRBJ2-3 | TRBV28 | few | TGTGCCAGCAGTTTGGTAGCTAGCGGGGGAACAGATACGCAGTATTTT | CASSLVASGGTDTQYF
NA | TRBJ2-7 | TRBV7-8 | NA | TGTGCCAGCAGCTTAGACCGGGGCTACGAGCAGTACTTC | CASSLDRGYEQYF